This T cell receptor beta chain was obtained from a study of radiotherapy plus CTLA-4 blockade in lung cancer. Comment on this clone: Its specificity is not known.

Study-level points and caveats: How blood T cell clones changed early, along with interferon-beta, reportedly forecast response best.

Germline-derived CDR1 and CDR2 are LGHNA and YSLEER. The CDR3 sequence is 15 residues long. V lost 4 bases, J lost 0 bases, and 2 bases stayed unmatched. TCRdb's table, derived via immunoSEQ multiplex PCR, lists solely in-frame clones and lacks some. The sample contains tens of thousands of clones, around 77% of which appear only once. Sequences were derived from peripheral blood, sampled from a patient treated with radiotherapy plus ipilimumab. The chain employs TRBV4-3 and TRBJ2-3; 9 nucleotides match TRBD2. This TCR derives from a human donor with non-small cell lung cancer who had stable disease on radiotherapy plus ipilimumab. The CDR3 loop is CASSPSGASTDTQYF. The CDR3 DNA follows: TGCGCCAGCAGCCCTAGCGGGGCTAGCACAGATACGCAGTATTTT.